The entry below gives a single T cell receptor beta chain sequence along with its context. Its antigen is not identified. Treatment of patients with chemo-refractory metastatic non-small-cell lung cancer consisted of focal radiation plus CTLA-4 blockade with ipilimumab. This sample is part of a study of radiotherapy plus CTLA-4 blockade in lung cancer. The wider study: Objective responses were documented in around a sixth of patients, with disease control in roughly 33%. General study findings and limits: TCR clones of tumor origin grew in blood after radiotherapy plus ipilimumab. Alongside interferon-beta, early blood T cell clone dynamics were reportedly the best predictor of response.

Libraries were prepared by immunoSEQ multiplex PCR; TCRdb keeps only in-frame clonotypes and omits some of them. The data contain tens of thousands of clones, around 85% of them singletons. Per the germline V gene, CDR1 is MDHEN and CDR2 is SYDVKM. The CDR3 is made up of 20 amino acids. Sequences were derived from peripheral blood, sampled from a patient treated with radiotherapy plus ipilimumab. The genes are TRBV28 and TRBJ2-5; 7 bases fit TRBD1. The tail of the sequence fits TRBJ2-7 better, so the J call may be wrong. This receptor was obtained from a human donor with non-small cell lung cancer who had stable disease on radiotherapy plus ipilimumab. CDR3 sequence: CASSLNRWNFGTVYSYEQYF. CDR3 DNA: TGTGCCAGCAGCCTAAACAGGTGGAATTTTGGGACAGTCTACTCCTACGAGCAGTACTTC.